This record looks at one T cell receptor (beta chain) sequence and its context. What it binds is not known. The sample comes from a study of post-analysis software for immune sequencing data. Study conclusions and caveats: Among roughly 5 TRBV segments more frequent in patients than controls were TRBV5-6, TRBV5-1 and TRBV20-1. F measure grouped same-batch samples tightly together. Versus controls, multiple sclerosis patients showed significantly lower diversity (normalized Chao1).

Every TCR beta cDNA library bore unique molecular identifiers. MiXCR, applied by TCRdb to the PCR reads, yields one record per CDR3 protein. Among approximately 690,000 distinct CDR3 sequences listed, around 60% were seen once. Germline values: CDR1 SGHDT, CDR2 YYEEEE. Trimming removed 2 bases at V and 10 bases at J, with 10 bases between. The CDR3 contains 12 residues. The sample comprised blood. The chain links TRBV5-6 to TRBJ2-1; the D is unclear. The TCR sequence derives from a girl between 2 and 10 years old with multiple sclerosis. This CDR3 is CASSLLKTEQFF. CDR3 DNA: TGTGCCAGCAGCTTACTTAAGACAGAGCAGTTCTTC.